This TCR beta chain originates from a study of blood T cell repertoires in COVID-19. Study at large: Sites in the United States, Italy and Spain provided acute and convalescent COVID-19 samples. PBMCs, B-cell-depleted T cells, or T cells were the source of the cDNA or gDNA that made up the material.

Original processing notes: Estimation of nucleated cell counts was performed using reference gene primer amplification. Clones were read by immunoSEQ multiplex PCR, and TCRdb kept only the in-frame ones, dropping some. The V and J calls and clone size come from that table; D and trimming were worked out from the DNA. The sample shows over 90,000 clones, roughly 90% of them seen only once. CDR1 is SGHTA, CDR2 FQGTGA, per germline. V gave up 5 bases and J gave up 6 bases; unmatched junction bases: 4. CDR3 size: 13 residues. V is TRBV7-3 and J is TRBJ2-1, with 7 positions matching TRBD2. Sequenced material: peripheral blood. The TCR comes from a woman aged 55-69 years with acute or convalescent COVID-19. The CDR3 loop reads CASSPTSSNEQFF. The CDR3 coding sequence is TGTGCCAGCAGCCCGACTAGCTCCAATGAGCAGTTCTTC. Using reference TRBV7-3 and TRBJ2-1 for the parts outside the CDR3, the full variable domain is GAGVSQTPSNKVTEKGKYVELRCDPISGHTALYWYRQSLGQGPEFLIYFQGTGAADDSGLPNDRFFAVRPEGSVSTLKIQRTERGDSAVYLCASSPTSSNEQFFGPGTRLTVL.